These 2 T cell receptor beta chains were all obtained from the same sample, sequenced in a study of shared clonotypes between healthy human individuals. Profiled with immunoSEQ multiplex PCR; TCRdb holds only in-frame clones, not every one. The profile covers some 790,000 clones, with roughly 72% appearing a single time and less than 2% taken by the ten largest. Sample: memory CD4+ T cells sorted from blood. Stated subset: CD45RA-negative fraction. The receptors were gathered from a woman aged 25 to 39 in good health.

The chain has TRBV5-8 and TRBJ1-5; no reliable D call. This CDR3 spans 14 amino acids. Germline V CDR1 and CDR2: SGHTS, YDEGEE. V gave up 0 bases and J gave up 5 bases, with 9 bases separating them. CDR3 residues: CASSLGLNYQPQHF. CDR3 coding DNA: TGTGCCAGCAGCTTGGGGCTTAACTATCAGCCCCAGCATTTT.

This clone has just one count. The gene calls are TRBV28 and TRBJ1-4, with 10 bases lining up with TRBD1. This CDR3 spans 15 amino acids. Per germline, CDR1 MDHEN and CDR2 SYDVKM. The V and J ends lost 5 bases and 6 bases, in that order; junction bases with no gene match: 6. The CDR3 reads CASSGAGTGDEKLFF. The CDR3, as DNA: TGTGCCAGCAGTGGGGCCGGGACAGGGGATGAAAAACTGTTTTTT.